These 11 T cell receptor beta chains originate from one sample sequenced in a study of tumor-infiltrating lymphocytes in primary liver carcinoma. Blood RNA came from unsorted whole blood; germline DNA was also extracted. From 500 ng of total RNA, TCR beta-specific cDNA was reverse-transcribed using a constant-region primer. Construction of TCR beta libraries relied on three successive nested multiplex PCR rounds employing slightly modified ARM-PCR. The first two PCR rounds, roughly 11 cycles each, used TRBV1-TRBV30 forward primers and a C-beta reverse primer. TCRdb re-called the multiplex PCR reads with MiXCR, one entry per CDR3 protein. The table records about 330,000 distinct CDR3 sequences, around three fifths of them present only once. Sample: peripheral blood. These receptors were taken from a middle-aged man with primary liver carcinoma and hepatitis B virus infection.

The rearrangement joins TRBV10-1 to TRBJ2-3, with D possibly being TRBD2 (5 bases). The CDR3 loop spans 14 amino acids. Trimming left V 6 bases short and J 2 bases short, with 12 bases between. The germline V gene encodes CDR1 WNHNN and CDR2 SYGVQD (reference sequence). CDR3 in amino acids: CASSRDANTDTQYF. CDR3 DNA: TGCGCCAGCAGCCGGGATGCAAACACAGATACGCAGTATTTT.

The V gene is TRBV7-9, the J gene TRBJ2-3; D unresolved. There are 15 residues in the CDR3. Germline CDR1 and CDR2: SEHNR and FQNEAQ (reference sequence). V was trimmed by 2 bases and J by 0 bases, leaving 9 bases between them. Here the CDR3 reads CASSLSSSSTDTQYF. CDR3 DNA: TGTGCCAGCAGCTTAAGCTCCTCTAGCACAGATACGCAGTATTTT.

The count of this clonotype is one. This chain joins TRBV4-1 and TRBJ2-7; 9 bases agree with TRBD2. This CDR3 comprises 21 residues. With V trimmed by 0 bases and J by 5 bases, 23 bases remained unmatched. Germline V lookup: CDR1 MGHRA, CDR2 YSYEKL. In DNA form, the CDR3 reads TGCGCCAGCAGCCAAGATCAACTGTCAGGTTTGGGCGGGAGGGCCGGAAACGAGCAGTACTTC. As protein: CASSQDQLSGLGGRAGNEQYF.

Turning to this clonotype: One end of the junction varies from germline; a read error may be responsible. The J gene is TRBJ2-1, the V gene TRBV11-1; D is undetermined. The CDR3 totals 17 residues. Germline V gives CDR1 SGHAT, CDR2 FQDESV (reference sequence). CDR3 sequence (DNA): TGTGCCAGCACCTTAAGGGCGGCGGTTAGCTCCTACAATGAGCAGTTCTTC. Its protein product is CASTLRAAVSSYNEQFF.

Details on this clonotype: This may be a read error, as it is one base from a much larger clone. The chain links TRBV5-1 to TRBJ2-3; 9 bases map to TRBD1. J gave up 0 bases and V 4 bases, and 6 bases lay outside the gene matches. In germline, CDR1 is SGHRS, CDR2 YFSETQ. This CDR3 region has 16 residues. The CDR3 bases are TGCGCCAGCAGCCTACGAGGACAGGGGAGCACAGATACGCAGTATTTT. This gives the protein CASSLRGQGSTDTQYF.

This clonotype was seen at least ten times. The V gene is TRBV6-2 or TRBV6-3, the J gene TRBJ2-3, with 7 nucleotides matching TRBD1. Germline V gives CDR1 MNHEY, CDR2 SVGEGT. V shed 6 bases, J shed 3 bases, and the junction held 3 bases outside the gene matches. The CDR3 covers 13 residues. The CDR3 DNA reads TGTGCCAGCAGCCGACAGGGTACAGATACGCAGTATTTT. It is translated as CASSRQGTDTQYF.

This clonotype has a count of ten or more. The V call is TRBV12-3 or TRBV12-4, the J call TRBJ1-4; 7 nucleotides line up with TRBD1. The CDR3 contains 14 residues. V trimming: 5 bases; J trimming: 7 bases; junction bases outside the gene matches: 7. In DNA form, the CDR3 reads TGTGCCAGCAGTATCGGGACAGTTGGTGAAAAACTGTTTTTT. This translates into CASSIGTVGEKLFF.

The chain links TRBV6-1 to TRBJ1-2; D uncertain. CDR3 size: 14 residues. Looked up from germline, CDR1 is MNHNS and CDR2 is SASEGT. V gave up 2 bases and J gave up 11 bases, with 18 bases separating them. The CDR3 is CASSEYPGWYDYTF. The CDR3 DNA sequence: TGTGCCAGCAGTGAATACCCGGGGTGGTATGATTACACCTTC.

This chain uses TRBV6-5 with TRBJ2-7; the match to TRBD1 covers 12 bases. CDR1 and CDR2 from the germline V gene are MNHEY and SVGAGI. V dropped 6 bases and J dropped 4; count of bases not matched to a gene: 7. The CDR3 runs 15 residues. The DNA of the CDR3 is TGTGCCAGCAGCTTGGGACAGGGGGCGCTATACGAGCAGTACTTC. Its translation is CASSLGQGALYEQYF.

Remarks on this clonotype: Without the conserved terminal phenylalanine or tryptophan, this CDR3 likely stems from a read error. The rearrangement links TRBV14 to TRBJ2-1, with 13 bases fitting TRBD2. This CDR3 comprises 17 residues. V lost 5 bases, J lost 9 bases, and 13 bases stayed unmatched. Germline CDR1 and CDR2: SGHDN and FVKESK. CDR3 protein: CASSSGLAGVKRSEQFL. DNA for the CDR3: TGTGCCAGCAGCTCCGGACTAGCGGGAGTGAAACGCAGTGAGCAGTTCTTA.

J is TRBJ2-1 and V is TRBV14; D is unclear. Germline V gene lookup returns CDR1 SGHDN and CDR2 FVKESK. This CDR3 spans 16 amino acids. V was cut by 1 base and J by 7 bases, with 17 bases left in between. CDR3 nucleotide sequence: TGTGCCAGCAGCCAAGTAGGCTGGATGATCTGGAATGAGCAGTTCTTC. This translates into CASSQVGWMIWNEQFF.